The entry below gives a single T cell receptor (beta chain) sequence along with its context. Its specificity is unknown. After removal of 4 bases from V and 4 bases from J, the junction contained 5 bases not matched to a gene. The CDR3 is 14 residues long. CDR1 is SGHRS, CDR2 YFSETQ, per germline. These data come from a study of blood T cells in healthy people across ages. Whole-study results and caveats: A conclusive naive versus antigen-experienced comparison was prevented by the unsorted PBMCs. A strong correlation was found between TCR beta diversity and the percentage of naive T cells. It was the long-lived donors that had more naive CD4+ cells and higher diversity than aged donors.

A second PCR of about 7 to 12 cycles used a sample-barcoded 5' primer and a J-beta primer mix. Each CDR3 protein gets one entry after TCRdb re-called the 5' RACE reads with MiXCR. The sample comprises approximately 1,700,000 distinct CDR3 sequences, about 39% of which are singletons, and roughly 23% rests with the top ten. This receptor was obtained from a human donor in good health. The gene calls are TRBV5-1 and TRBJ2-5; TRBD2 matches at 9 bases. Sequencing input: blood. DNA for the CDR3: TGCGCCAGCAGCCGCGGGAGGGCCGGAGAGACCCAGTACTTC. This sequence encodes CASSRGRAGETQYF.